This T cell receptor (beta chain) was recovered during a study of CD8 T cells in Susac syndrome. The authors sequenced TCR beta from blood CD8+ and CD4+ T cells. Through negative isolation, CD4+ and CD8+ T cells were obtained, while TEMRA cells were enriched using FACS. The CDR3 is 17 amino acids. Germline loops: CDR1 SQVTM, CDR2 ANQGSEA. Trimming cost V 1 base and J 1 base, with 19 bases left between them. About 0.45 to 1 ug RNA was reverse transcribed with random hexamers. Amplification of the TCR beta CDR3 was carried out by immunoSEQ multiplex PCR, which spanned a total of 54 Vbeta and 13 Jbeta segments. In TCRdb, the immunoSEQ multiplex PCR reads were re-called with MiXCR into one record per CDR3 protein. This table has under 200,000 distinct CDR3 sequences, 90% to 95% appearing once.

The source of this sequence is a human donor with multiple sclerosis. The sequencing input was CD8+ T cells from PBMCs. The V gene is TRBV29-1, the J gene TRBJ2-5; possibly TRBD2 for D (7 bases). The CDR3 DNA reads TGCAGCGTTGAAGTACCCCCCTGGGGGGGGGCCCAAGAGACCCAGTACTTC. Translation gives CSVEVPPWGGAQETQYF.